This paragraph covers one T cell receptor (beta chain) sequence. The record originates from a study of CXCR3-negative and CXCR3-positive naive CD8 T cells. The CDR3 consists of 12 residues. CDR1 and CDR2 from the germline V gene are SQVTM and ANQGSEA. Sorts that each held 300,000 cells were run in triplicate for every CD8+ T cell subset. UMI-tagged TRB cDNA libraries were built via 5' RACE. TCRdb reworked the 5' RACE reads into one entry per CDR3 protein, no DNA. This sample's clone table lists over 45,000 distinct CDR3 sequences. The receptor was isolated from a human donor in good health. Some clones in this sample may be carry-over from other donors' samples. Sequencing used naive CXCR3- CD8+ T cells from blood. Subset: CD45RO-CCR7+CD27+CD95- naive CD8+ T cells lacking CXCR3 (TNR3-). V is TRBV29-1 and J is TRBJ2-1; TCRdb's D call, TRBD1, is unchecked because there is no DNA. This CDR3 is CSVGTWGNEQFF.